This T cell receptor beta chain was identified during a study of naive and memory T cell subsets. Study-wide results and limits: Naive and memory subsets had different power law exponents for TCR abundance.

This clonotype was counted between two and nine times. Its antigen is as yet unknown. The beta constant-region primer was an equimolar mix of two oligonucleotides covering TRBC1 and TRBC2. A 12-nucleotide UMI and the SP2 primer were added to the cDNA 3' end by oligonucleotide ligation. Each CDR3 protein gets one entry after TCRdb re-called the UMI-ligation and nested PCR reads with MiXCR. The data contain roughly 140,000 distinct CDR3 sequences, 17% of them singletons. CD4 T cells were positively selected, then CD8 T cells from the CD4-negative fraction. Deletions cut 6 bases from V and 8 bases from J, with 14 bases between. Germline-derived CDR1 and CDR2 are SQVTM and ANQGSEA. The CDR3 extends over 12 amino acids.

The clonotype was recovered from a human donor in good health. Sequenced input: naive CD4+ T cells from blood. The chain links TRBV29-1 to TRBJ2-1; no definite D call. The CDR3, as DNA: TGCAGCGTCGAGCCAGCTTCCTATGAGCAGTTCTTC. This encodes CSVEPASYEQFF.